Listed below are T cell receptor beta chains from one sample, sequenced in a study of CD8 T cell repertoires and HIV-1 epitope variants. Sequencing was performed with immunoSEQ multiplex PCR; in TCRdb, only in-frame clones are kept and a portion is missing. The sample consists of more than 5,500 clones, roughly 65% of them appearing once. These TCRs are of unknown antigen specificity. Sample: cultured CD8+ T cells derived from PBMCs. Receptor source: a male donor with HIV. Both conserved end residues are part of each CDR3. Fields, in order: D gene, clone size, J gene, V gene, CDR3 protein, CDR3 DNA. The D gene is left open where the match is weak. Rows may omit the clone size; those that give it use once, few, many or a size class.

d_gene: NA; abundance: medium-sized; j_gene: TRBJ2-5; v_gene: TRBV28; CDR3aa: CASSSPLGGETQYF; CDR3nt: TGTGCCAGCAGTTCACCCCTGGGGGGAGAGACCCAGTACTTC
d_gene: NA; abundance: NA; j_gene: TRBJ2-2; v_gene: TRBV7-9; CDR3aa: CASSLGGPGPRNTGELFF; CDR3nt: TGTGCCAGCAGCTTAGGGGGGCCGGGACCTCGGAACACCGGGGAGCTGTTTTTT
d_gene: TRBD1; abundance: NA; j_gene: TRBJ1-5; v_gene: TRBV19; CDR3aa: CASNPRGGRGNQPQHF; CDR3nt: TGTGCCAGTAACCCCAGGGGGGGACGTGGCAATCAGCCCCAGCATTTT
d_gene: NA; abundance: NA; j_gene: TRBJ1-5; v_gene: TRBV19; CDR3aa: CASSITHPAGSPAQPQHF; CDR3nt: TGTGCCAGTAGTATAACCCACCCCGCAGGTTCTCCGGCTCAGCCCCAGCATTTT
d_gene: TRBD1; abundance: NA; j_gene: TRBJ1-1; v_gene: TRBV7-3; CDR3aa: CASSPGQGMNTEAFF; CDR3nt: TGTGCCAGCAGCCCTGGACAGGGGATGAACACTGAAGCTTTCTTT
d_gene: TRBD1; abundance: few; j_gene: TRBJ2-7; v_gene: TRBV28; CDR3aa: CASSEGQGAYEQYF; CDR3nt: TGTGCCAGCAGTGAAGGACAGGGGGCCTACGAGCAGTACTTC
d_gene: NA; abundance: few; j_gene: TRBJ2-7; v_gene: TRBV29-1; CDR3aa: CSVRDLQPGTRYEQYF; CDR3nt: TGCAGCGTTCGCGATCTGCAACCCGGGACCCGCTACGAGCAGTACTTC
d_gene: TRBD1; abundance: once; j_gene: TRBJ2-1; v_gene: TRBV4-2; CDR3aa: CASSYGTGYNEQFF; CDR3nt: TGTGCCAGCAGTTACGGGACAGGTTACAATGAGCAGTTCTTC
d_gene: NA; abundance: NA; j_gene: TRBJ2-6; v_gene: TRBV27; CDR3aa: CATQSTTTANSGANVLTF; CDR3nt: TGTGCCACCCAATCCACAACTACTGCGAACTCTGGGGCCAACGTCCTGACTTTC
d_gene: TRBD2; abundance: NA; j_gene: TRBJ2-5; v_gene: TRBV28; CDR3aa: CASSLLGGGGYQETQYF; CDR3nt: TGTGCCAGCAGTTTACTCGGCGGGGGGGGGTACCAAGAGACCCAGTACTTC
d_gene: NA; abundance: NA; j_gene: TRBJ2-6; v_gene: TRBV11-2; CDR3aa: CASSFQIKQQSRANVLTF; CDR3nt: TGTGCCAGCAGCTTTCAAATCAAGCAACAAAGTCGGGCCAACGTCCTGACTTTC
d_gene: TRBD1; abundance: NA; j_gene: TRBJ2-5; v_gene: TRBV9; CDR3aa: CASSVEGTDQETQYF; CDR3nt: TGTGCCAGCAGCGTAGAGGGGACAGACCAAGAGACCCAGTACTTC
d_gene: NA; abundance: NA; j_gene: TRBJ2-7; v_gene: TRBV21-1; CDR3aa: CASSICPGTGNYEQYF; CDR3nt: TGTGCCAGCAGCATCTGCCCCGGGACAGGAAACTACGAGCAGTACTTC
d_gene: NA; abundance: few; j_gene: TRBJ2-3; v_gene: TRBV9; CDR3aa: CASSVVPSRMAQYF; CDR3nt: TGTGCCAGCAGCGTAGTCCCCTCCCGGATGGCGCAGTATTTT
d_gene: TRBD1; abundance: NA; j_gene: TRBJ2-2; v_gene: TRBV7-9; CDR3aa: CASSRDRNTGELFF; CDR3nt: TGTGCCAGCAGCCGGGACAGGAACACCGGGGAGCTGTTTTTT
d_gene: NA; abundance: few; j_gene: TRBJ1-5; v_gene: TRBV28; CDR3aa: CASSSAPGISNQPQHF; CDR3nt: TGTGCCAGCAGTTCCGCCCCAGGGATTAGCAATCAGCCCCAGCATTTT
d_gene: NA; abundance: once; j_gene: TRBJ2-5; v_gene: TRBV10-2; CDR3aa: CASSEVEEETQYF; CDR3nt: TGCGCCAGCAGTGAGGTGGAGGAAGAGACCCAGTACTTC
d_gene: NA; abundance: NA; j_gene: TRBJ1-2; v_gene: TRBV5-5; CDR3aa: CASSPGDSGNYGYTF; CDR3nt: TGTGCCAGCAGCCCTGGAGACTCCGGGAACTATGGCTACACCTTC
d_gene: NA; abundance: NA; j_gene: TRBJ1-1; v_gene: TRBV7-8; CDR3aa: CASSLEGFTEAFF; CDR3nt: TGTGCCAGCAGCTTAGAGGGTTTCACTGAAGCTTTCTTT
d_gene: NA; abundance: NA; j_gene: TRBJ2-1; v_gene: TRBV15; CDR3aa: CATSRSQAGNEQFF; CDR3nt: TGTGCCACCAGCAGAAGCCAGGCGGGGAATGAGCAGTTCTTC
d_gene: NA; abundance: NA; j_gene: TRBJ1-1; v_gene: TRBV12-2; CDR3aa: CASSARAFF; CDR3nt: TGTGCAAGTTCGGCGCGGGCTTTCTTT
d_gene: TRBD1; abundance: NA; j_gene: TRBJ1-1; v_gene: TRBV6-4; CDR3aa: CASSLRGQGTEAFF; CDR3nt: TGTGCCAGCTCCCTTAGGGGACAGGGAACTGAAGCTTTCTTT
d_gene: NA; abundance: few; j_gene: TRBJ1-2; v_gene: TRBV7-3; CDR3aa: CAPGGDFGGYTF; CDR3nt: TGTGCCCCGGGGGGTGATTTCGGTGGCTACACCTTC
d_gene: TRBD2; abundance: NA; j_gene: TRBJ2-1; v_gene: TRBV29-1; CDR3aa: CSVAERENEQFF; CDR3nt: TGCAGCGTTGCTGAGCGGGAGAATGAGCAGTTCTTC
d_gene: NA; abundance: NA; j_gene: TRBJ2-7; v_gene: TRBV19; CDR3aa: CATRSGHGYEQYF; CDR3nt: TGTGCCACTAGGTCGGGGCACGGCTACGAGCAGTACTTC
d_gene: NA; abundance: NA; j_gene: TRBJ1-2; v_gene: TRBV28; CDR3aa: CASSSDRRAVDGYTF; CDR3nt: TGTGCCAGCAGCTCCGACCGAAGAGCGGTGGACGGCTACACCTTC
d_gene: NA; abundance: NA; j_gene: TRBJ2-3; v_gene: TRBV5-6; CDR3aa: CASLVGGRSTDTQYF; CDR3nt: TGTGCCAGCCTCGTCGGTGGCAGAAGCACAGATACGCAGTATTTT
d_gene: TRBD2; abundance: NA; j_gene: TRBJ2-7; v_gene: TRBV4-2; CDR3aa: CASSHVSSGGEQYF; CDR3nt: TGTGCCAGCAGCCACGTAAGCTCCGGGGGGGAGCAGTACTTC
d_gene: TRBD2; abundance: NA; j_gene: TRBJ2-7; v_gene: TRBV27; CDR3aa: CASSDWTSGSYEQYF; CDR3nt: TGTGCCAGCAGTGACTGGACTAGCGGGAGCTACGAGCAGTACTTC
d_gene: NA; abundance: NA; j_gene: TRBJ1-1; v_gene: TRBV9; CDR3aa: CASSAGETEAFF; CDR3nt: TGTGCCAGCAGCGCAGGGGAAACTGAAGCTTTCTTT
d_gene: NA; abundance: NA; j_gene: TRBJ1-6; v_gene: TRBV7-8; CDR3aa: CASSQARRGRRGNSPLHF; CDR3nt: TGTGCCAGCAGCCAAGCACGGAGGGGACGGAGGGGTAATTCACCCCTCCACTTT
d_gene: NA; abundance: NA; j_gene: TRBJ2-2; v_gene: TRBV6-4; CDR3aa: CASSDSGGELFF; CDR3nt: TGTGCCAGCAGTGACTCGGGCGGGGAGCTGTTTTTT